This TCR beta chain was identified during a study of blood T cell repertoires in COVID-19. Study-level background: The United States, Italy and Spain provided the acute and convalescent COVID-19 samples. From T cells, B-cell-depleted T cells, or PBMCs came the material, which was cDNA or gDNA.

The germline CDR1 and CDR2 sequences are SGDLS and YYNGEE. The CDR3 has 13 residues. V lost 4 bases, J lost 1 base, and 8 bases lay in between. The Seattle patients joined while their infection was active and were tracked longitudinally afterward. In the original workflow: The assay estimated nucleated cells by amplifying reference gene primers. The assay was immunoSEQ multiplex PCR, and TCRdb's table has in-frame clones only and misses some. The V and J calls and clone size are taken from that table; D and trimming were inferred from the DNA. The sample has roughly 52,000 clones, 82% seen once; the top ten hold approximately 10%.

The V call is TRBV9, the J call TRBJ1-1; possibly TRBD1 for D (5 bases). The source is a man aged 80 or over with COVID-19, enrolled during active disease. The sample consisted of peripheral blood. The CDR3 coding sequence is TGTGCCAGCAGCCCAGGGCGGAACACTGAAGCTTTCTTT. It encodes CASSPGRNTEAFF. The variable domain in full, completed from reference TRBV9 and TRBJ1-1, reads DSGVTQTPKHLITATGQRVTLRCSPRSGDLSVYWYQQSLDQGLQFLIQYYNGEERAKGNILERFSAQQFPDLHSELNLSSLELGDSALYFCASSPGRNTEAFFGQGTRLTVV.